The 23 T cell receptor beta chains reported below all come from one sample, sequenced in a study of cytotoxic CD8 clonotypes in ibrutinib-treated CLL. Generated by immunoSEQ multiplex PCR, the TCRdb table keeps only in-frame clones and is missing some. Of tens of thousands of clones detected, 90% appear once; the ten largest clones hold around 3.3%. The starting material was PBMCs, obtained after 12 months of ibrutinib treatment. The receptor source for this set is a human donor with chronic lymphocytic leukemia.

V is TRBV4-3 and J is TRBJ1-3; D perhaps matches TRBD1 (5 bases). Germline V gene sequence: CDR1 LGHNA, CDR2 YSLEER. Trimming removed 2 bases at V and 1 base at J, with 15 bases between. The CDR3 totals 17 residues. The DNA for the CDR3 is TGCGCCAGCAGCCAACTCTGGACAACAGGATCTGGAAACACCATATATTTT. This translates into CASSQLWTTGSGNTIYF.

The rearrangement joins TRBV19 to TRBJ1-2; D is possibly TRBD1 (5 bases). Germline V gives CDR1 LNHDA, CDR2 SQIVND (reference sequence). The CDR3 loop spans 13 amino acids. V was clipped by 4 bases and J by 1 base, with 7 bases between them. CDR3 loop: CASSTGGNYGYTF. The CDR3 DNA sequence: TGTGCCAGTAGTACTGGGGGTAACTATGGCTACACCTTC.

This clone was recorded a few times. The rearrangement links TRBV11-3 to TRBJ1-1; D unresolved. This CDR3 is built from 15 residues. V was clipped by 5 bases and J by 3 bases, with 16 bases between them. CDR1 is SGHNT, CDR2 YENEEA, per germline. CDR3 sequence reads: CASSQESTWDTEAFF. CDR3 in DNA: TGTGCCAGCAGCCAAGAATCGACATGGGACACTGAAGCTTTCTTT.

CDR3 coding DNA: TGTGCCAGCAGTTTCAGGGACTTCACTGAAGCTTTCTTT. Translated, it gives CASSFRDFTEAFF. The chain recombines TRBV6-6 with TRBJ1-1, with D perhaps matching TRBD1 (5 bases). The V gene lost 4 bases and the J gene lost 4 bases, with 10 bases spanning the gap. Germline CDR1 MNHNY, CDR2 SVGAGI (reference sequence). This CDR3 has 13 amino acids.

This clone was detected once. V is TRBV28 and J is TRBJ2-6, with unresolved D. Trimming cost V 8 bases and J 2 bases, with 13 bases left between them. The CDR3 is made up of 15 amino acids. Germline lookup yields CDR1 MDHEN and CDR2 SYDVKM. The chain's CDR3 is CASPSHEAGANVLTF. CDR3 nucleotide sequence: TGTGCCAGCCCGAGCCACGAGGCTGGGGCCAACGTCCTGACTTTC.

The V and J genes are TRBV18 and TRBJ1-2; D is ambiguous. The V end lost 4 bases, the J end lost 4 bases, and 7 bases lay between the germline ends. Germline V lookup: CDR1 KGHSH, CDR2 LQKENI. CDR3 length: 12 residues. DNA for the CDR3: TGTGCCAGCTCACTAGAGCCCTATGGCTACACCTTC. The encoded protein is CASSLEPYGYTF.

The count of this clone is one. The chain has TRBV6-1 and TRBJ2-3; TRBD2 matches 11 bases. The CDR3 runs 19 residues. Germline lookup yields CDR1 MNHNS and CDR2 SASEGT. J was trimmed by 1 base and V by 2 bases; bases with no gene match: 11. The chain's CDR3 is CASSEYPPLLAGGTDTQYF. The CDR3 DNA is TGTGCCAGCAGTGAATACCCTCCACTACTAGCGGGAGGCACAGATACGCAGTATTTT.

The chain employs TRBV30 and TRBJ1-3; possibly TRBD1 for D (5 bases). The CDR3 covers 14 residues. Per the germline V gene, CDR1 is GTSNPN and CDR2 is SVGIG (reference sequence). Trimming pared 3 bases from V and 2 bases from J, leaving 11 bases between. DNA of the CDR3: TGTGCCTGGAGCTTCAGACAGACTGGAAACACCATATATTTT. This translates into CAWSFRQTGNTIYF.

The rearrangement joins TRBV19 to TRBJ2-1; maybe TRBD1 (6 bases). The germline CDR1 and CDR2 sequences are LNHDA and SQIVND (reference sequence). Trimming removed 5 bases from V and 7 bases from J, with 18 bases in between. The CDR3 has 15 amino acids. The chain's CDR3 is CASSLIQGRANEQFF. CDR3 coding DNA: TGTGCCAGTAGTTTAATACAGGGTCGGGCTAATGAGCAGTTCTTC.

The V gene is TRBV5-1, the J gene TRBJ2-1; unclear D gene. The CDR3 has 15 amino acids. Germline CDR1 is SGHRS and CDR2 is YFSETQ. V lost 0 bases, J lost 0 bases, and 7 bases lay in between. Here the CDR3 DNA reads TGCGCCAGCAGCTTGGGCGGTTTCTCCTACAATGAGCAGTTCTTC. This sequence encodes CASSLGGFSYNEQFF.

V is TRBV18 and J is TRBJ2-3, with TRBD1 matching over 8 bases. The length of the CDR3 is 15 residues. Trimming removed 6 bases from V and 2 bases from J; junction bases left unmatched: 7. CDR1 and CDR2 from the germline V gene are KGHSH and LQKENI. CDR3 in DNA: TGTGCCAGCTCGGACAGGGAATCTTCCACAGATACGCAGTATTTT. Its protein is CASSDRESSTDTQYF.

The DNA for the CDR3 is TGTGCCAGCAGCCGACAGGGGGCGACTAGCGAGCAGTACTTC. As protein: CASSRQGATSEQYF. The chain couples TRBV13 to TRBJ2-7; TRBD1 matches at 10 bases. Germline assignment: CDR1 PRHDT and CDR2 FYEKMQ (reference sequence). The V segment lost 5 bases and the J segment 6 bases; nucleotides outside the gene matches: 7. This CDR3 has 14 amino acids.

This chain connects TRBV7-2 to TRBJ1-1; D unresolved. V dropped 1 base and J dropped 1 base, with 10 bases sitting between them. The length of the CDR3 is 15 residues. Germline V gene data show CDR1 as SGHTA and CDR2 as FQGNSA. CDR3 nucleotides: TGTGCCAGCAGCTTAGGTCACAGAACGAACACTGAAGCTTTCTTT. Translated, it gives CASSLGHRTNTEAFF.

A single count supports this clone. This CDR3 reads CASSSLAGGPSDTQYF. CDR3 DNA: TGCGCCAGCAGCTCACTAGCGGGAGGGCCTTCAGATACGCAGTATTTT. The chain is built from TRBV5-1 and TRBJ2-3; 13 bases align to TRBD2. The CDR3 has 16 residues. After removal of 3 bases from V and 4 bases from J, the junction contained 5 bases not matched to a gene. Germline V gene data show CDR1 as SGHRS and CDR2 as YFSETQ.

The V and J genes are TRBV27 and TRBJ2-7; 11 bases map to TRBD1. This CDR3 is 16 amino acids long. J lost 7 bases, V lost 10 bases, and 18 bases had no gene match. Germline CDR1 reads MNHEY; CDR2 reads SMNVEV (reference sequence). The CDR3 here is CATAEGGQGVGLEQYF. CDR3 in DNA: TGTGCCACCGCGGAAGGGGGACAGGGGGTAGGTCTAGAGCAGTACTTC.

This chain joins TRBV5-8 and TRBJ1-4; D is ambiguous. V lost 0 bases and J lost 5, with 11 bases in between. The V gene's germline CDR1 is SGHTS and CDR2 YDEGEE. The CDR3 consists of 15 residues. As DNA, the CDR3 is TGTGCCAGCAGCTTGGGCGATCGATACAATGAAAAACTGTTTTTT. It translates to CASSLGDRYNEKLFF.

This clone was found once. The rearrangement uses TRBV7-2 and TRBJ1-2; 8 bases align to TRBD1. J lost 2 bases, V lost 1 base, and 3 bases had no gene match. The CDR3 runs to 15 residues. The V gene's germline CDR1 is SGHTA and CDR2 FQGNSA. DNA for the CDR3: TGTGCCAGCAGCTTAGTCCCAGGGGGCAACTATGGCTACACCTTC. It specifies CASSLVPGGNYGYTF.

The V and J genes are TRBV5-6 and TRBJ2-5; D assignment may be TRBD1 or TRBD2 (6 bases each). Germline V gene sequence: CDR1 SGHDT, CDR2 YYEEEE. Trimming removed 6 bases from V and 5 bases from J, with 17 bases in between. CDR3 length equals 14 residues. The CDR3 sequence: CASTLWGAGETQYF. In DNA form, the CDR3 reads TGTGCCAGCACCCTTTGGGGGGCAGGGGAGACCCAGTACTTC.

The V call is TRBV7-9, the J call TRBJ1-4; 12 nucleotides align to TRBD1. The CDR3 sequence is 14 residues long. Germline CDR1 reads SEHNR; CDR2 reads FQNEAQ (reference sequence). Unmatched junction bases numbered 4, after V lost 4 bases and J lost 10 bases. The CDR3 coding sequence is TGTGCCAGCAGCTCCCCGGGACAGGGGGCAAAACTGTTTTTT. Encoded protein: CASSSPGQGAKLFF.

The genes are TRBV7-9 and TRBJ2-5, with 7 bases fitting TRBD2. Unmatched junction bases numbered 16, after V lost 0 bases and J lost 9 bases. CDR3 length: 17 amino acids. CDR1 SEHNR and CDR2 FQNEAQ come from the germline V gene (reference sequence). In DNA form, the CDR3 reads TGTGCCAGCAGCTTAGCGGCCGGGACTACACCAGGTTTGGCCCAGTACTTC. This encodes CASSLAAGTTPGLAQYF.

This clone was seen once. V gene TRBV2 combines with J gene TRBJ2-4, with D perhaps TRBD2 (6 bases). The CDR3 extends over 15 amino acids. CDR1 is SNHLY, CDR2 FYNNEI, per germline. Trimming cost V 8 bases and J 5 bases, with 19 bases left between them. The CDR3 nucleotides are TGTGCCAGCCTCCTCCCCGGGGGTCTCCAAAACATTCAGTACTTC. This codes for CASLLPGGLQNIQYF.

J is TRBJ1-5 and V is TRBV2, with D perhaps TRBD1 (6 bases). Germline assignment: CDR1 SNHLY and CDR2 FYNNEI. Trimming shortened V by 6 bases and J by 3 bases, and 12 bases separated the two germline ends. The CDR3 totals 14 residues. CDR3: CASSGQSPNQPQHF. CDR3 in DNA: TGTGCCAGCAGCGGACAGTCCCCCAATCAGCCCCAGCATTTT.

CDR3 nucleotides: TGTGCCAGCAGTTTAAGGGACGGCTATGGCTACACCTTC. This gives the protein CASSLRDGYGYTF. This sequence joins TRBV28 and TRBJ1-2; a weak D match, TRBD1 (5 bases). V was trimmed by 2 bases and J by 4 bases, leaving 8 bases between them. The CDR3 consists of 13 residues. The germline V gene encodes CDR1 MDHEN and CDR2 SYDVKM.